The 26 T cell receptor beta chains below come from one sample, sequenced in a study of T cells in Graves' hyperthyroidism and ophthalmopathy. Amplification of TCR beta CDR3 regions used RNA as the template. Primed by the HTBI set, a first-round RT-PCR was run on the TCR CDR3. TCRdb itself ran the multiplex PCR reads through MiXCR, one entry per CDR3 protein. The repertoire holds 450,000 to 550,000 distinct CDR3 sequences, with roughly a quarter as singletons. The sequencing input was blood. All receptors come from a woman under 40 with Graves' ophthalmopathy.

The V and J genes are TRBV5-4 and TRBJ2-7; 10 bases are shared with TRBD2. The CDR3 spans 15 residues. In germline, CDR1 is SGHNT, CDR2 YYREEE (reference sequence). J lost 3 bases, V lost 1 base, and 4 bases had no gene match. CDR3 protein: CASSLRSGGIYEQYF. CDR3 coding DNA: TGTGCCAGCAGCTTGCGTAGCGGGGGGATCTACGAGCAGTACTTC.

This clonotype was picked up a small number of times. The gene calls are TRBV20-1 and TRBJ2-7; no clear D. Trimming left V 1 base short and J 2 bases short, with 9 bases between. Per germline, CDR1 DFQATT and CDR2 SNEGSKA (reference sequence). There are 13 residues in the CDR3. The CDR3, as DNA: TGCAGTGCTAGAGTTGTGTATCCCTACGAGCAGTACTTC. This translates into CSARVVYPYEQYF.

J is TRBJ1-2 and V is TRBV6-1, with 12 bases matching TRBD1. Trimming took 8 bases from V and 6 from J; bases not matched to a gene: 10. Germline values: CDR1 MNHNS, CDR2 SASEGT. The CDR3 contains 15 residues. The CDR3 DNA sequence: TGTGCCAGCCACCTAGGAGGGACAGGGGGCGATGGCTACACCTTC. Translating gives CASHLGGTGGDGYTF.

The CDR3 DNA sequence: TGTGCCAGCAGTACAGGGGATTGGGGCTACACCTTC. This translates into CASSTGDWGYTF. The chain joins TRBV6-1 to TRBJ1-2, with 7 bases that match TRBD1. V lost 5 bases to trimming and J lost 8 bases; unmatched junction nucleotides: 5. This CDR3 spans 12 amino acids. Germline CDR1 and CDR2: MNHNS and SASEGT.

The rearrangement links TRBV2 to TRBJ2-7; TRBD1 agrees at 8 bases. V trimming: 6 bases; J trimming: 5 bases; junction bases outside the gene matches: 9. The germline V gene has CDR1 SNHLY and CDR2 FYNNEI. The CDR3 contains 14 residues. CDR3 DNA: TGTGCCAGCAGCCCCGGGACAGGAGATAACGAGCAGTACTTC. This codes for CASSPGTGDNEQYF. The variable domain in full, completed from reference TRBV2 and TRBJ2-7, reads EPEVTQTPSHQVTQMGQEVILRCVPISNHLYFYWYRQILGQKVEFLVSFYNNEISEKSEIFDDQFSVERPDGSNFTLKIRSTKLEDSAMYFCASSPGTGDNEQYFGPGTRLTVT.

This clonotype appeared many times. The V and J genes are TRBV9 and TRBJ2-7; no reliable D call. Trimming stripped 0 bases from V and 7 bases from J, with 14 bases between. Germline V lookup: CDR1 SGDLS, CDR2 YYNGEE. The CDR3 extends over 14 amino acids. The CDR3 spells CASSVDFGSREQYF. Written as DNA, the CDR3 is TGTGCCAGCAGCGTAGACTTCGGATCACGGGAGCAGTACTTC.

This clonotype came up many times. The V call is TRBV27, the J call TRBJ2-2; D may be TRBD2 (6 bases). The CDR3 has 15 amino acids. Trimming took 3 bases from V and 5 from J, leaving 13 bases between them. Germline V gene sequence: CDR1 MNHEY, CDR2 SMNVEV (reference sequence). CDR3: CASSFGGLGTGELFF. Written as DNA, the CDR3 is TGTGCCAGCAGTTTCGGAGGGTTGGGGACCGGGGAGCTGTTTTTT.

This clonotype occurred many times. The gene calls are TRBV19 and TRBJ1-5, with D tentatively TRBD1 (5 bases). CDR3 length equals 14 residues. V shed 5 bases and J shed 3 bases, with 11 bases lying between them. Looked up from germline, CDR1 is LNHDA and CDR2 is SQIVND (reference sequence). The CDR3 loop reads CASSAGTVNQPQHF. For the CDR3, the DNA is TGTGCCAGTAGTGCTGGGACTGTCAATCAGCCCCAGCATTTT.

The rearrangement joins TRBV18 to TRBJ2-3; 9 bases fit TRBD1. Germline CDR1 reads KGHSH; CDR2 reads LQKENI. The CDR3 has 15 amino acids. With 3 bases clipped from V and 7 bases from J, the junction kept 8 bases outside the gene matches. CDR3 sequence reads: CASSPPGTGSYTQYF. The CDR3 DNA follows: TGTGCCAGCTCACCCCCTGGGACAGGGTCATATACGCAGTATTTT.

The CDR3 loop reads CASEAPEAFF. The DNA for the CDR3 is TGTGCCAGCGAGGCTCCTGAAGCTTTCTTT. The V and J genes are TRBV6-5 and TRBJ1-1; D is undetermined. V gave up 8 bases and J gave up 6 bases, with 7 bases separating them. Germline lookup yields CDR1 MNHEY and CDR2 SVGAGI. This CDR3 has 10 amino acids.

The V call is TRBV29-1, the J call TRBJ1-5; D is undetermined. Germline CDR1 and CDR2: SQVTM and ANQGSEA. CDR3 size: 13 residues. V dropped 4 bases and J dropped 7 bases, with 14 bases sitting between them. The CDR3 nucleotides read TGCAGCGTTGCTAGGGAACTCGGGCAGCCCCAGCATTTT. As protein: CSVARELGQPQHF.

This clonotype was seen a few times. This chain links TRBV6-2 or TRBV6-3 with TRBJ2-7, with TRBD1 identical over 7 bases. CDR3 length: 15 residues. The germline gives CDR1 MNHEY, CDR2 SVGEGT. J gave up 3 bases and V 5 bases, and 10 bases lay outside the gene matches. CDR3 nucleotides: TGTGCCAGCAGTAGTGGCGACAGGGTCTACTACGAGCAGTACTTC. This codes for CASSSGDRVYYEQYF.

This clonotype was observed many times. This chain connects TRBV4-2 to TRBJ1-1; possible D gene TRBD1, 6 bases. CDR3 length: 15 amino acids. V lost 1 base, J lost 3 bases, and 12 bases lay in between. Germline V gene data show CDR1 as LGHNA and CDR2 as YNFKEQ. This chain's CDR3 is CASSQGSGVDTEAFF. CDR3 in DNA: TGTGCCAGCAGCCAAGGTTCAGGGGTTGACACTGAAGCTTTCTTT.

This clonotype was found a few times. The gene calls are TRBV29-1 and TRBJ2-5; TRBD2 agrees at 8 bases. This CDR3 region has 15 residues. Unmatched junction bases numbered 4, after V lost 1 base and J lost 0 bases. Germline V gene sequence: CDR1 SQVTM, CDR2 ANQGSEA. CDR3 amino acids: CSVEGLAGYQETQYF. Written as DNA, the CDR3 is TGCAGCGTTGAAGGCCTAGCGGGTTACCAAGAGACCCAGTACTTC.

This clonotype was seen many times. CDR3 nucleotide sequence: TGTGCCAGCCGATCTAGGGGGATTGAAGCTTTCTTT. This encodes CASRSRGIEAFF. The rearrangement uses TRBV28 and TRBJ1-1, with D perhaps TRBD1 (6 bases). Germline CDR1 reads MDHEN; CDR2 reads SYDVKM. V was cut by 8 bases and J by 7 bases, with 14 bases left in between. CDR3 size: 12 residues. Filled out from reference TRBV28 and TRBJ1-1, the complete variable domain reads DVKVTQSSRYLVKRTGEKVFLECVQDMDHENMFWYRQDPGLGLRLIYFSYDVKMKEKGDIPEGYSVSREKKERFSLILESASTNQTSMYLCASRSRGIEAFFGQGTRLTVV.

With respect to this clonotype: Since a much larger clone is just one base distant, this may be a read error. V usage is TRBV7-3 and J usage is TRBJ2-1; D could derive from TRBD1 or TRBD2 (7 bases each). In germline, CDR1 is SGHTA, CDR2 FQGTGA. V dropped 1 base and J dropped 5 bases, with 18 bases sitting between them. This CDR3 comprises 17 residues. The CDR3 protein is CASSLRGSGGGHNEQFF. CDR3 nucleotides: TGTGCCAGCAGCTTAAGAGGTTCAGGGGGAGGGCACAATGAGCAGTTCTTC.

This clonotype occurred a few times. The chain combines TRBV28 with TRBJ2-4, with D uncertain. This CDR3 has 12 residues. Deletions cut 4 bases from V and 8 bases from J, with 9 bases between. Germline V gene lookup returns CDR1 MDHEN and CDR2 SYDVKM. The CDR3 loop is CASSSTSYIQYF. CDR3 nucleotides: TGTGCCAGCAGTTCCACATCATACATTCAGTACTTC.

This clonotype has at least ten counts. J is TRBJ1-2 and V is TRBV29-1; no clear D. V was cut by 0 bases and J by 4 bases, with 12 bases left in between. Germline CDR1 is SQVTM and CDR2 is ANQGSEA. CDR3 size: 14 residues. The CDR3 is CSVEDPWTGYGYTF. CDR3 bases: TGCAGCGTTGAAGATCCCTGGACGGGCTATGGCTACACCTTC.

At least ten counts were recorded for this clonotype. The V and J genes are TRBV5-1 and TRBJ1-1, with a weak D call TRBD1 (5 bases). In germline, CDR1 is SGHRS, CDR2 YFSETQ. The CDR3 length is 14 residues. Trimming took 3 bases from V and 0 from J, leaving 9 bases between them. The CDR3 coding sequence is TGCGCCAGCAGCTGGGGACGGCTGAACACTGAAGCTTTCTTT. This translates into CASSWGRLNTEAFF.

This clonotype was seen many times. The rearrangement joins TRBV20-1 to TRBJ1-3; no reliable D call. V was clipped by 3 bases and J by 2 bases, with 8 bases between them. CDR1 DFQATT and CDR2 SNEGSKA come from the germline V gene (reference sequence). CDR3 length: 13 residues. This chain's CDR3 is CSASASTGNTIYF. The DNA of the CDR3 is TGCAGTGCTAGCGCCTCGACTGGAAACACCATATATTTT.

This clonotype has at least ten counts. This chain uses TRBV15 with TRBJ1-1, with D perhaps matching TRBD1 (6 bases). Germline lookup yields CDR1 LNHNV and CDR2 YYDKDF (reference sequence). This CDR3 comprises 14 residues. Trimming removed 1 base from V and 6 bases from J, with 12 bases in between. The CDR3 DNA reads TGTGCCACCAGCAGAGTAAGGGAGGGGGCTGAAGCTTTCTTT. Its protein is CATSRVREGAEAFF.

This clonotype was counted once. The gene calls are TRBV20-1 and TRBJ1-5; D is possibly TRBD1 (6 bases). The CDR3 runs 14 residues. Germline loops: CDR1 DFQATT, CDR2 SNEGSKA (reference sequence). V shed 1 base and J shed 3 bases, with 10 bases lying between them. The CDR3 sequence: CSARVGGANQPQHF. CDR3 DNA: TGCAGTGCTAGAGTGGGGGGGGCCAATCAGCCCCAGCATTTT.

The table lists this clonotype with many counts. The J gene is TRBJ1-1, the V gene TRBV12-3 or TRBV12-4; perhaps TRBD1 as D (6 bases). Trimming took off 5 bases at V and 0 bases at J, with 10 bases between the two ends. CDR3 size: 14 residues. The CDR3 DNA is TGTGCCAGCAGTCTGGACAGTTTGAACACTGAAGCTTTCTTT. Encoded protein: CASSLDSLNTEAFF.

This clonotype has only a few counts. The junction departs from the called germline gene at one end, perhaps through a read error. The J gene is TRBJ1-1, the V gene TRBV11-3; no clear D gene. CDR1 and CDR2 (germline): SGHNT, YENEEA. There are 13 residues in the CDR3. This CDR3 is CASSPTAYTEALF. The CDR3 DNA reads TGTGCCAGCAGCCCCACAGCCTACACTGAAGCTCTCTTT.

There are many counts of this clonotype. The rearrangement links TRBV28 to TRBJ1-1, with D tentatively TRBD1 (6 bases). Germline-derived CDR1 and CDR2 are MDHEN and SYDVKM. CDR3 length: 15 residues. Trimming took 8 bases from V and 1 from J, leaving 17 bases between them. This CDR3 reads CASCIAGVPNTEAFF. CDR3 nucleotide sequence: TGTGCCAGCTGTATCGCAGGGGTCCCGAACACTGAAGCTTTCTTT.

The chain couples TRBV6-1 to TRBJ1-1; D is unclear. Deletions cut 0 bases from V and 4 bases from J, with 9 bases between. The CDR3 consists of 14 residues. Germline-derived CDR1 and CDR2 are MNHNS and SASEGT. The CDR3 sequence is CASSEAAESTEAFF. The CDR3, as DNA: TGTGCCAGCAGTGAAGCGGCCGAGAGCACTGAAGCTTTCTTT.